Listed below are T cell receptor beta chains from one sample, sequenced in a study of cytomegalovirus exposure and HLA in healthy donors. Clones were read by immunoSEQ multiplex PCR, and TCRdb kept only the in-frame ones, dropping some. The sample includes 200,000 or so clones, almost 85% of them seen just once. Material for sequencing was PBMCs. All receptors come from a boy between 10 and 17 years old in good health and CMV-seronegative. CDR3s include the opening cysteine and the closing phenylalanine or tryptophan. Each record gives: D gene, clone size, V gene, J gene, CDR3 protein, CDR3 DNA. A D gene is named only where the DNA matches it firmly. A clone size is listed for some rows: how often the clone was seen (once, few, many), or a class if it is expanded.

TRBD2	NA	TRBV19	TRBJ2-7	CASSIVGLAGDSYEQYF	TGTGCCAGTAGTATAGTGGGCCTAGCGGGGGACTCCTACGAGCAGTACTTC
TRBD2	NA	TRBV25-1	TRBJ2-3	CASSEYIQAGGPDTQYF	TGTGCCAGCAGTGAATATATTCAAGCGGGGGGGCCAGATACGCAGTATTTT
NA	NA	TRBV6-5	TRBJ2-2	CASSYSARLNTGELFF	TGTGCCAGCAGTTACAGCGCCCGGCTGAACACCGGGGAGCTGTTTTTT
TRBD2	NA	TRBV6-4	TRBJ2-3	CASSDSGARTDTQYF	TGTGCCAGCAGTGACAGCGGGGCACGGACAGATACGCAGTATTTT
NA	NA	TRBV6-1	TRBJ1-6	CASSEETENSPLHF	TGTGCCAGCAGTGAGGAGACAGAAAATTCACCCCTCCACTTT
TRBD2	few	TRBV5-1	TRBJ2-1	CASSLGAELAGGIYNEQFF	TGCGCCAGCAGCTTAGGAGCCGAACTAGCGGGAGGGATTTACAATGAGCAGTTCTTC
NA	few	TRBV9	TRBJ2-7	CASSLGAAYEQYF	TGTGCCAGCAGCCTTGGGGCCGCCTACGAGCAGTACTTC
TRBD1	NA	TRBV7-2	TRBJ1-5	CASSPGRRTGASRPQHF	TGTGCCAGCAGCCCTGGCCGAAGGACAGGGGCTTCGAGGCCCCAGCATTTT
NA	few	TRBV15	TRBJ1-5	CATSTRGYHQPQHF	TGTGCCACCAGCACAAGGGGTTACCATCAGCCCCAGCATTTT
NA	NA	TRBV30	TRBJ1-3	CAWSVPEGASGNTIYF	TGTGCCTGGAGTGTACCAGAGGGTGCCTCTGGAAACACCATATATTTT
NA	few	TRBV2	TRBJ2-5	CASSDVTQVNQETQYF	TGTGCCAGCAGTGATGTTACACAGGTCAACCAAGAGACCCAGTACTTC
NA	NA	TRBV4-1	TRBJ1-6	CASSQDLRGSYNSPLHF	TGCGCCAGCAGCCAAGATCTCCGGGGGTCCTATAATTCACCCCTCCACTTT
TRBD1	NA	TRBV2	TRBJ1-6	CASSGGQGKSPLHF	TGTGCCAGCAGTGGGGGACAGGGAAAATCGCCCCTCCACTTT
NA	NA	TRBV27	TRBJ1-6	CASRLAGLVSPLHF	TGTGCCAGCAGGCTAGCCGGGTTGGTCTCACCCCTCCACTTT
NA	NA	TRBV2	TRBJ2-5	CASSETRVPGETQYF	TGTGCCAGCAGTGAAACTAGGGTCCCGGGAGAGACCCAGTACTTC
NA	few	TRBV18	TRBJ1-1	CASSPMPGSFNTEAFF	TGTGCCAGCTCACCTATGCCAGGGTCTTTTAACACTGAAGCTTTCTTT
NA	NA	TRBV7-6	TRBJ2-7	CASSLEVDPGYEQYF	TGTGCCAGCAGCTTAGAAGTCGACCCGGGATACGAGCAGTACTTC
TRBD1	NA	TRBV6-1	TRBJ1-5	CASSEWDRVSNQPQHF	TGTGCCAGCAGTGAGTGGGACAGGGTGAGCAATCAGCCCCAGCATTTT
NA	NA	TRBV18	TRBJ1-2	CASSPPRVNYGYTF	TGTGCCAGCTCACCACCGCGAGTTAACTATGGCTACACCTTC
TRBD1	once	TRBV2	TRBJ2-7	CASLYQGENEQYF	TGTGCCAGTCTGTACCAGGGGGAAAACGAGCAGTACTTC
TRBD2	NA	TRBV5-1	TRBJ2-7	CASSLKSGSYEQYF	TGCGCCAGCAGCTTGAAGAGCGGGAGCTACGAGCAGTACTTC
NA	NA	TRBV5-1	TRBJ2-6	CASSQRDISSGANVLTF	TGCGCCAGCAGCCAGAGGGACATATCCTCTGGGGCCAACGTCCTGACTTTC
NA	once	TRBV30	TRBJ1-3	CAWSIVEGNTIYF	TGTGCCTGGAGTATAGTAGAAGGAAACACCATATATTTT
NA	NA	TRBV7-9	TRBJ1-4	CSSSLGSTSEKLFF	TGTTCCAGCAGCTTAGGGTCGACTAGTGAAAAACTGTTTTTT
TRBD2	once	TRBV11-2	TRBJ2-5	CASSLVWTSGGQETQYF	TGTGCCAGCAGCTTAGTTTGGACTAGCGGAGGCCAAGAGACCCAGTACTTC
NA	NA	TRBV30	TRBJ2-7	CAWRRMDSSYEQYF	TGTGCCTGGAGAAGAATGGACAGTTCCTACGAGCAGTACTTC
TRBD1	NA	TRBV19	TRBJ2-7	CASSIDRGYEQYF	TGTGCCAGTAGTATAGACAGGGGGTACGAGCAGTACTTC
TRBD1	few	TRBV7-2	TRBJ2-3	CASSYDMTTGGAYDTQYF	TGTGCCAGCAGCTACGACATGACGACAGGGGGCGCTTACGATACGCAGTATTTT
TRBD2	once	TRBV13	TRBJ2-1	CASSPLAGVYNEQFF	TGTGCCAGCAGCCCACTAGCGGGAGTCTACAATGAGCAGTTCTTC
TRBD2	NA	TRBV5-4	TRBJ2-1	CASSLPGTSGSHEQFF	TGTGCCAGCAGCTTGCCCGGGACTAGCGGGAGTCATGAGCAGTTCTTC
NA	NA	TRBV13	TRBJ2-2	CASSLSSVGELFF	TGTGCCAGCAGCTTAAGCTCGGTCGGGGAGCTGTTTTTT
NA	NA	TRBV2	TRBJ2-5	CASSGLLGKETQYF	TGTGCCAGCAGTGGGCTGCTAGGCAAAGAGACCCAGTACTTC
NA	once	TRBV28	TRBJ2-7	CASSSVSYEQYF	TGTGCCAGTTCTAGCGTCTCCTACGAGCAGTACTTC
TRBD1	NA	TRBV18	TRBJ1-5	CASSSTGPQQPQHF	TGTGCCAGCTCATCGACAGGGCCCCAGCAGCCCCAGCATTTT
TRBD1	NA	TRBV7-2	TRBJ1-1	CASSHTSGPGGNTEAFF	TGTGCCAGCAGCCACACTTCCGGCCCAGGGGGTAACACTGAAGCTTTCTTT